This is a list of T cell receptor beta chains from one sample in a study of cytomegalovirus exposure and HLA in healthy donors. Sequencing used immunoSEQ multiplex PCR; TCRdb keeps in-frame clones, though not all of them. The data show 110,000 to 150,000 clones, with around four fifths seen just once and about 3.7% held by the top ten. Sequenced material: PBMCs. All receptors come from a male donor in good health and CMV-seronegative. CDR3s include the opening cysteine and the closing phenylalanine or tryptophan. D genes are given only for firm matches. Clone size is not always given. Where it is, it says once, few, many or a class for expanded clones.

CDR3nt | CDR3aa | abundance | d_gene | j_gene | v_gene
TGTGCCAGCAGTCTTGGACAGGGCACAGATACGCAGTATTTT | CASSLGQGTDTQYF | . | TRBD1 | TRBJ2-3 | TRBV6-5
TGCGCCAGCAGCTCCGGACAGGGGGCGAATTCACCCCTCCACTTT | CASSSGQGANSPLHF | . | TRBD1 | TRBJ1-6 | TRBV5-1
TGTGCCAGCAGTTACGCATTCGACGGGACAGGGGATGGCTGCACCTTC | CASSYAFDGTGDGCTF | . | TRBD1 | TRBJ1-2 | TRBV6-5
TGTGCCAGCAGCTTGGTGGGCAGGAACACTGAAGCTTTCTTT | CASSLVGRNTEAFF | . | . | TRBJ1-1 | TRBV5-6
TGCGCCAGCAGCCTGGGACTTGCCTCCTACGAGCAGTACTTC | CASSLGLASYEQYF | . | . | TRBJ2-7 | TRBV4-1
TGTGCCAGCAGTGGTCAGGGGGCGGGCAATCAGCCCCAGCATTTT | CASSGQGAGNQPQHF | . | TRBD1 | TRBJ1-5 | TRBV25-1
TGTGCCAGCAGCTTAGAGGGGATCTACGAGCAGTACTTC | CASSLEGIYEQYF | . | . | TRBJ2-7 | TRBV7-6
TGCGCCAGCAGCCAAGGACAGGGGATGAACTATGGCTACACCTTC | CASSQGQGMNYGYTF | few | TRBD1 | TRBJ1-2 | TRBV4-1
TGTGCCAGCAGCTTGTCAGTCGGGACAGGTAACAATGAGCAGTTCTTC | CASSLSVGTGNNEQFF | . | TRBD1 | TRBJ2-1 | TRBV5-4
TGTGCCAGCAGTTCACCAGGGACTAGCGGCACAGATACGCAGTATTTT | CASSSPGTSGTDTQYF | few | TRBD2 | TRBJ2-3 | TRBV28
TGTGCCAGCAGTTACTCACACAGGGTATACTTC | CASSYSHRVYF | . | . | TRBJ2-5 | TRBV6-6
TGTGCCAGCAGCCGGGGGGGGGAAAAACTGTTTTTT | CASSRGGEKLFF | . | . | TRBJ1-4 | TRBV7-2
TGTGCCAGCAGCTCTCTAGGGCGAGCGGGAGGCTCTGGGGCCAACGTCCTGACTTTC | CASSSLGRAGGSGANVLTF | few | TRBD2 | TRBJ2-6 | TRBV5-4
TGTGCCAGCAGCTCACAGAGCACCGGGGAGCTGTTTTTT | CASSSQSTGELFF | . | . | TRBJ2-2 | TRBV7-8
TGTGCCAGCAGCTTCGTAAGAGGAAACACAGATACGCAGTATTTT | CASSFVRGNTDTQYF | . | . | TRBJ2-3 | TRBV11-2
TGTGCCAGTAGTAGGCCGGGACTAGTCTATGAGCAGTTCTTC | CASSRPGLVYEQFF | . | TRBD2 | TRBJ2-1 | TRBV19
TGCGCCAGCAGCTTGGGGCCAAGACGGAGCGGATCCACAGATACGCAGTATTTT | CASSLGPRRSGSTDTQYF | . | . | TRBJ2-3 | TRBV5-1
TGTGCCAGCAGCTTAATCGGACAGAGAGCCTACGAGCAGTACTTC | CASSLIGQRAYEQYF | . | . | TRBJ2-7 | TRBV7-9
TGCGCCAGCAGCCTAACCACTAGCGGGGGCTTCTACAATGAGCAGTTCTTC | CASSLTTSGGFYNEQFF | few | TRBD2 | TRBJ2-1 | TRBV5-1
TGTGCCAGCACATTACAGGGTACCTATGGCTACACCTTC | CASTLQGTYGYTF | . | . | TRBJ1-2 | TRBV28
TGTGCCAGCAGGCGGTCGGGGGAGGATGAGCAGTTCTTC | CASRRSGEDEQFF | . | . | TRBJ2-1 | TRBV6-1
TGTGCCAGCAGTTACTCTTCCAGGGCCAATGAGCAGTTCTTC | CASSYSSRANEQFF | . | . | TRBJ2-1 | TRBV6-5
TGTGCCAGCAGCTTCGGGACTAACACCGGGGAGCTGTTTTTT | CASSFGTNTGELFF | . | . | TRBJ2-2 | TRBV11-2
TGTGCCAGCAGTGGACCAGGGAACTACGAGCAGTACTTC | CASSGPGNYEQYF | . | . | TRBJ2-7 | TRBV6-6
TGTGCCTGGACGGGACAGCCTAACACTGAAGCTTTCTTT | CAWTGQPNTEAFF | once | TRBD1 | TRBJ1-1 | TRBV30
TGTGCCAGCAGTTATTTCGACAGCCAAGAGACCCAGTACTTC | CASSYFDSQETQYF | . | . | TRBJ2-5 | TRBV6-1
TGTGCCAGCAGCTTAGTACCCCAGGTTCGGCGTAATTCACCCCTCCACTTT | CASSLVPQVRRNSPLHF | . | . | TRBJ1-6 | TRBV7-2
TGTGCCAGCATCACCCCCGGGACAGGGGTCTACGAGCAGTACTTC | CASITPGTGVYEQYF | . | TRBD1 | TRBJ2-7 | TRBV28
TGTGCCAGCAGCTTAGTGCCGGGGTTCTATGGCTACACCTTC | CASSLVPGFYGYTF | . | . | TRBJ1-2 | TRBV7-9
TGTGCCAGCAGCTTATCCCAGACAACCAGGACCATATATTTT | CASSLSQTTRTIYF | . | . | TRBJ1-3 | TRBV7-9
TGTGCCACCGGAGAGTCGACAGGGGGCTCCTACGAGCAGTACTTC | CATGESTGGSYEQYF | . | TRBD1 | TRBJ2-7 | TRBV15
TGTGCCAGCTCACCGAGGACAGGCTCTGGAAACACCATATATTTT | CASSPRTGSGNTIYF | . | TRBD1 | TRBJ1-3 | TRBV18
TGCAGCGTGGAGGTTGGCAGGGGGGATGAAAAACTGTTTTTT | CSVEVGRGDEKLFF | . | TRBD1 | TRBJ1-4 | TRBV29-1
TGTGCCAGCAGAACAAACCGTGGGGGAGGAACGAACACTGAAGCTTTCTTT | CASRTNRGGGTNTEAFF | . | . | TRBJ1-1 | TRBV9
TGTGCCAGCAGCCAAGTTGCAGGGCCGTCGGGAAAACTGTTTTTT | CASSQVAGPSGKLFF | . | . | TRBJ1-4 | TRBV14